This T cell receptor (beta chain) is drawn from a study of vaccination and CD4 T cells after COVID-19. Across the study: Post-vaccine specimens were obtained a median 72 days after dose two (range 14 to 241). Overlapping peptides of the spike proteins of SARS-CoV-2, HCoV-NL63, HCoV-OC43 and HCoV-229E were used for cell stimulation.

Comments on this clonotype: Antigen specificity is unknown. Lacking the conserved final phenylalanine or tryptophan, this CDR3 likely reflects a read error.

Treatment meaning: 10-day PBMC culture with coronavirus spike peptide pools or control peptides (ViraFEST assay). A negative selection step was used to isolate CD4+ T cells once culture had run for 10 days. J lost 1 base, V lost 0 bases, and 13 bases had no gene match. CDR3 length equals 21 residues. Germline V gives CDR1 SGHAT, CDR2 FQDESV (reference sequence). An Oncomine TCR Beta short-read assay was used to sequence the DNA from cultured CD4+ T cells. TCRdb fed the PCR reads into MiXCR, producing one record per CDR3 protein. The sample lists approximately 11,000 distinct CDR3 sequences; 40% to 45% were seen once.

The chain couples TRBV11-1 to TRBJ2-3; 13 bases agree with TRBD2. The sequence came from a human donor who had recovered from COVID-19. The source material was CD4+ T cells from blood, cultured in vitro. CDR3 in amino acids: CASSLAPGLAGLGAGTDTQYY. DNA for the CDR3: TGTGCCAGCAGCTTAGCCCCGGGACTAGCGGGATTGGGAGCTGGCACAGATACGCAGTATTAT.